Below, one TCR beta chain is given with its context. What it recognizes is unknown. Sequencing was performed with immunoSEQ multiplex PCR; in TCRdb, only in-frame clones are kept and a portion is missing. Altogether 85,000 to 130,000 clones are present, approximately 90% being singletons, with the ten largest covering about 3.3%. There are 13 residues in the CDR3. Trimming stripped 4 bases from V and 4 bases from J, with 10 bases between. Germline V gene data show CDR1 as KGHSH and CDR2 as LQKENI. This entry belongs to a study of T cell responses to AZD1222 COVID-19 vaccine. Whole-study results and caveats: Clonal diversity was possibly underestimated, and white British individuals and females predominated among donors. Spike as a whole was targeted by vaccine-associated CD4 TCRs, dominant at 160-218 and 743-854.

The chain combines TRBV18 with TRBJ1-2; D remains unclear. Sample: peripheral blood, taken on day 0 of AZD1222 vaccination. This receptor was obtained from an adult in good health. The CDR3 DNA follows: TGTGCCAGCTCACAAGCGGAGATCTATGGCTACACCTTC. This sequence encodes CASSQAEIYGYTF. The full variable domain, completed using reference TRBV18 and TRBJ1-2, is NAGVMQNPRHLVRRRGQEARLRCSPMKGHSHVYWYRQLPEEGLKFMVYLQKENIIDESGMPKERFSAEFPKEGPSILRIQQVVRGDSAAYFCASSQAEIYGYTFGSGTRLTVV.